This TCR beta chain appears in the sequencing data of a study of blood T cell repertoires in COVID-19. Background on the study: Donors in the United States, Italy and Spain gave samples during acute or convalescent COVID-19.

All enrollees were roughly 18 to 100 years old and from 25 or so US areas. In Cohort 3, a recovered donor had either two negative PCRs, clearance, or symptom resolution. The authors' processing: For nucleated cells, counts were estimated from reference gene primer amplification. The protocol was immunoSEQ multiplex PCR, while the TCRdb copy is restricted to in-frame clones and leaves out a portion. The DNA gave D and trimming, while V, J and clone size come from that table. The data contain approximately 310,000 clones, 70% to 90% of them singletons. This clone was observed a handful of times. The receptor's source is a man aged 25 to 40 who had recovered from COVID-19. Sequenced material: PBMCs or T cells enriched from blood (not recorded which).

CDR3 loop: CASSPGHSYEQYF. The DNA of the CDR3 is TGTGCCAGCAGCCCGGGACACTCCTACGAGCAGTACTTC. The gene calls are TRBV3-1 (or the pseudogene TRBV3-2) and TRBJ2-7; D may be TRBD1 (6 bases). Between the trimmed V and J ends, which lost 4 bases and 0 bases, there was a span of 7 bases. Germline CDR1 reads LGHDT; CDR2 reads YNNKEL (reference sequence). This CDR3 contains 13 residues.